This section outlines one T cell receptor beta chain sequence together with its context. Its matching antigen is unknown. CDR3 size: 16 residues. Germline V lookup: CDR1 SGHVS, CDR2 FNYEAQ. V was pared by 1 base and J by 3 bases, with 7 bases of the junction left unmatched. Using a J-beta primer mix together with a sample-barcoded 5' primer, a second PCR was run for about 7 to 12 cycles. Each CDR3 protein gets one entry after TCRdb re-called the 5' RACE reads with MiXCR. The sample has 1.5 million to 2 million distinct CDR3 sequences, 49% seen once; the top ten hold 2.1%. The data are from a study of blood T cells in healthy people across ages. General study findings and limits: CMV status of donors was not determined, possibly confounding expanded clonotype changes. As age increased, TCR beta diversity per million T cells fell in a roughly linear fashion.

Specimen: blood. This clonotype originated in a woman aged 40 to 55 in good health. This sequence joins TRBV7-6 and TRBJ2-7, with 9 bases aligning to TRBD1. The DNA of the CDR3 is TGTGCCAGCAGCTTAGTTGGGACAGGGACTTACTACGAGCAGTACTTC. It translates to CASSLVGTGTYYEQYF.